The 30 T cell receptor beta chains below were found in one sample sequenced in a study of T-cell memory formation after mild COVID-19. TCRdb used MiXCR to reprocess the 5' RACE reads, holding one entry per CDR3 protein. The table records a few hundred thousand distinct CDR3 sequences, around 15% of them present only once. The sample consisted of PBMCs or a T cell subset sorted from them (not recorded which). The source of these receptors is a man aged 18-30 years who had mild COVID-19 (a few samples of this study predate the infection). Cell type and time point are not known.

This clonotype occurred many times. The V gene is TRBV20-1, the J gene TRBJ2-3, with 7 bases matching TRBD2. Germline trimming cut 0 bases from V and 5 bases from J; bases unmatched to any gene: 5. CDR1 and CDR2 (germline): DFQATT, SNEGSKA (reference sequence). CDR3 length: 14 residues. The DNA for the CDR3 is TGCAGTGCTAGAGATCAGCGGGGCGGAGATACGCAGTATTTT. Translating gives CSARDQRGGDTQYF.

In its sample, this clonotype was seen a few times. J is TRBJ1-2 and V is TRBV9, with D maybe TRBD1 (5 bases). The ends were cut back, 0 bases at V and 2 bases at J, with 14 bases in the middle. In germline, CDR1 is SGDLS, CDR2 YYNGEE. The CDR3 covers 16 residues. CDR3 bases: TGTGCCAGCAGCGTAGCTGATCCGGGACTGAACTATGGCTACACCTTC. Its protein is CASSVADPGLNYGYTF.

The chain is built from TRBV5-1 and TRBJ2-5; no reliable D call. The CDR3 consists of 13 residues. Trimming cost V 7 bases and J 3 bases, with 13 bases left between them. Germline V gene lookup returns CDR1 SGHRS and CDR2 YFSETQ. The chain's CDR3 is CASYPGSKETQYF. For the CDR3, the DNA is TGCGCCAGCTACCCAGGTTCAAAAGAGACCCAGTACTTC.

The V and J genes are TRBV7-9 and TRBJ2-3; D is unclear. V dropped 3 bases and J dropped 7 bases, with 8 bases sitting between them. Germline V gene lookup returns CDR1 SEHNR and CDR2 FQNEAQ (reference sequence). This CDR3 spans 12 amino acids. CDR3 sequence (DNA): TGTGCCAGCAGCTTTTCCCGCCATACGCAGTATTTT. It encodes CASSFSRHTQYF.

This clonotype came up a few times. V is TRBV7-2 and J is TRBJ2-7; maybe TRBD2 (6 bases). Per germline, CDR1 SGHTA and CDR2 FQGNSA. V lost 2 bases and J 3 bases, leaving 8 bases between the germline ends. This CDR3 region has 13 residues. CDR3 sequence (DNA): TGTGCCAGCAGCTTAATCGGGGGCTACGAGCAGTACGTC. Its translation: CASSLIGGYEQYV.

A few counts support this clonotype. This chain uses TRBV6-4 with TRBJ1-1, with D unclear. CDR3 length equals 13 residues. Germline CDR1 is MRHNA and CDR2 is SNTAGT. Trimming removed 5 bases from V and 4 bases from J, with 11 bases in between. In DNA form, the CDR3 reads TGTGCCAGCAGTCAGCGTTTGAGCACTGAAGCTTTCTTT. Encoded protein: CASSQRLSTEAFF.

This clonotype was observed a handful of times. The rearrangement links TRBV7-9 to TRBJ1-6, with 10 bases matching TRBD1. Germline V gene data show CDR1 as SEHNR and CDR2 as FQNEAQ (reference sequence). CDR3 length equals 15 residues. V lost 4 bases and J lost 11; bases outside the gene matches: 8. DNA of the CDR3: TGTGCCAGCAGCTCAGCCGACAGGGGGCTGACACCCCTCCACTTT. Protein: CASSSADRGLTPLHF.

CDR3 protein: CASSPWGGNSPLHF. The DNA for the CDR3 is TGCGCCAGCAGCCCATGGGGGGGGAATTCACCCCTCCACTTT. This chain connects TRBV5-1 to TRBJ1-6, with a tentative D call TRBD1 (5 bases). Trimming took off 4 bases at V and 7 bases at J, with 12 bases between the two ends. Germline CDR1 is SGHRS and CDR2 is YFSETQ. CDR3 length equals 14 residues.

This CDR3 reads CASSQDFQGGTEAFF. The CDR3 DNA reads TGTGCCAGCAGCCAAGATTTCCAGGGGGGCACTGAAGCTTTCTTT. J is TRBJ1-1 and V is TRBV3-1; 7 bases are shared with TRBD1. Trimming at V came to 0 bases and at J to 4 bases, leaving 5 bases not matched to a gene. Germline loops: CDR1 LGHDT, CDR2 YNNKEL (reference sequence). The CDR3 has 15 residues.

This chain joins TRBV2 and TRBJ2-3, with D possibly TRBD2 on 6 matching bases. There are 12 residues in the CDR3. Germline loops: CDR1 SNHLY, CDR2 FYNNEI. V lost 7 bases, J lost 2 bases, and 7 bases lay in between. CDR3 in DNA: TGTGCCAGCAAGGACTACACAGATACGCAGTATTTT. As protein: CASKDYTDTQYF.

The J gene is TRBJ1-1, the V gene TRBV2; no definite D call. Germline loops: CDR1 SNHLY, CDR2 FYNNEI. Trimming cost V 4 bases and J 0 bases, with 9 bases left between them. This CDR3 is built from 14 residues. In DNA form, the CDR3 reads TGTGCCAGCAGTGTGAGGCCCATGAACACTGAAGCTTTCTTT. It specifies CASSVRPMNTEAFF.

This clonotype has only a few counts. The chain combines TRBV20-1 with TRBJ1-1, with D perhaps TRBD1 (5 bases). V dropped 4 bases and J dropped 1 base, with 10 bases sitting between them. The germline V gene has CDR1 DFQATT and CDR2 SNEGSKA (reference sequence). The CDR3 covers 13 residues. In DNA form, the CDR3 reads TGCAGTGCTACGGGACCGACGAACACTGAAGCTTTCTTT. Its protein is CSATGPTNTEAFF.

V and J are TRBV5-1 and TRBJ2-3; 9 nucleotides agree with TRBD1. The germline V gene encodes CDR1 SGHRS and CDR2 YFSETQ. The CDR3 sequence is 18 residues long. V lost 0 bases, J lost 7 bases, and 15 bases stayed unmatched. The CDR3 DNA is TGCGCCAGCAGCTTGGAGTCTGGACAGGGGATCCCTTCTCATACGCAGTATTTT. Residues: CASSLESGQGIPSHTQYF.

The rearrangement uses TRBV7-9 and TRBJ2-5; the D is unclear. The germline V gene has CDR1 SEHNR and CDR2 FQNEAQ (reference sequence). This CDR3 comprises 16 residues. V dropped 1 base and J dropped 0 bases, with 12 bases sitting between them. The CDR3 reads CASSLDFQTNQETQYF. For the CDR3, the DNA is TGTGCCAGCAGCTTAGATTTCCAGACCAACCAAGAGACCCAGTACTTC.

The V call is TRBV12-3 or TRBV12-4, the J call TRBJ1-1; D is unresolved. Trimming removed 8 bases from V and 1 base from J, with 14 bases in between. The CDR3 spans 14 residues. The CDR3 nucleotides are TGTGCCAGCGGCCTCGAGTGGCGGAACACTGAAGCTTTCTTT. Protein product: CASGLEWRNTEAFF.

A few counts support this clonotype. The rearrangement joins TRBV6-1 to TRBJ2-1, with no clear D. CDR3 length: 12 amino acids. V was cut by 7 bases and J by 12 bases, with 16 bases left in between. Germline values: CDR1 MNHNS, CDR2 SASEGT. The CDR3 spells CASTIGAPGQFF. The CDR3 DNA is TGTGCCAGCACCATAGGAGCCCCAGGGCAGTTCTTC.

The rearrangement joins TRBV20-1 to TRBJ1-4; D remains ambiguous. Trimming removed 4 bases from V and 8 bases from J, with 8 bases in between. The germline gives CDR1 DFQATT, CDR2 SNEGSKA (reference sequence). The CDR3 contains 11 residues. CDR3 sequence: CSAINGEKLFF. The CDR3 DNA is TGCAGTGCTATCAACGGCGAAAAACTGTTTTTT.

This clonotype was counted at least ten times. The chain is built from TRBV7-9 and TRBJ2-5, with 10 bases aligning to TRBD2. Germline CDR1 reads SEHNR; CDR2 reads FQNEAQ (reference sequence). Trimming at V came to 5 bases and at J to 9 bases, leaving 9 bases not matched to a gene. The CDR3 has 14 amino acids. CDR3 residues: CASSPSGGGVAQYF. CDR3 nucleotide sequence: TGTGCCAGCAGCCCTAGCGGGGGCGGAGTGGCCCAGTACTTC.

A few counts support this clonotype. J is TRBJ1-5 and V is TRBV12-3 or TRBV12-4; a weak D match, TRBD1 (5 bases). The CDR3 totals 13 residues. V was trimmed by 3 bases and J by 7 bases, leaving 10 bases between them. This CDR3 is CASSFKGNQPQHF. DNA for the CDR3: TGTGCCAGCAGTTTCAAGGGGAACCAGCCCCAGCATTTT.

This rearrangement joins TRBV7-2 to TRBJ2-2, with a weak D call TRBD2 (6 bases). Germline lookup yields CDR1 SGHTA and CDR2 FQGNSA. The CDR3 extends over 15 amino acids. Between the trimmed V and J ends, which lost 5 bases and 4 bases, there was a span of 14 bases. The CDR3 sequence is CASSLRERGTGELFF. CDR3 DNA sequence: TGTGCCAGCAGCCTACGGGAGAGGGGCACCGGGGAGCTGTTTTTT.

Only a few counts were recorded for this clonotype. The rearrangement uses TRBV12-3 or TRBV12-4 and TRBJ2-1; tentative D call: TRBD1 (5 bases). This CDR3 spans 14 amino acids. V lost 4 bases and J lost 10, with 17 bases in between. DNA for the CDR3: TGTGCCAGCAGTTCCAGGGCGGTTTTAGGGGAGCAGTTCTTC. It specifies CASSSRAVLGEQFF.

This clonotype was seen ten or more times. V and J are TRBV29-1 and TRBJ2-3; 7 nucleotides match TRBD2. The V segment lost 3 bases and the J segment 6 bases; nucleotides outside the gene matches: 6. Germline-derived CDR1 and CDR2 are SQVTM and ANQGSEA. The CDR3 is 13 residues long. DNA of the CDR3: TGCAGCGTTGAGACTAGCTCGGCGGATACGCAGTATTTT. Translated: CSVETSSADTQYF.

This clonotype was seen only a few times. V and J are TRBV29-1 and TRBJ2-3; D remains unclear. Germline V gene data show CDR1 as SQVTM and CDR2 as ANQGSEA. Trimming left V 4 bases short and J 4 bases short, with 18 bases between. The CDR3 is 15 amino acids. CDR3 in DNA: TGCAGCGTTGGCGGCCCAATAACAGCCCCAGATACGCAGTATTTT. This gives the protein CSVGGPITAPDTQYF.

In this sample, this clonotype turned up many times. The rearrangement uses TRBV20-1 and TRBJ2-7; D might be TRBD1 (5 bases). The CDR3 loop spans 16 amino acids. V was cut by 2 bases and J by 0 bases, with 17 bases left in between. Germline V CDR1 and CDR2: DFQATT, SNEGSKA (reference sequence). The CDR3 DNA follows: TGCAGTGCTAGACCGGCCCTGACAGCCTACTCCTACGAGCAGTACTTC. It specifies CSARPALTAYSYEQYF.

This clonotype occurred a few times. The chain employs TRBV7-9 and TRBJ2-7, with a weak D call TRBD1 (6 bases). V lost 9 bases and J 2 bases, leaving 14 bases between the germline ends. This CDR3 comprises 13 residues. Germline CDR1 SEHNR, CDR2 FQNEAQ (reference sequence). CDR3 DNA sequence: TGTGCCAGTGGGGCAGGGGTAACCTACGAGCAGTACTTC. Translation gives CASGAGVTYEQYF. Filled out from reference TRBV7-9 and TRBJ2-7, the complete variable domain reads DTGVSQNPRHKITKRGQNVTFRCDPISEHNRLYWYRQTLGQGPEFLTYFQNEAQLEKSRLLSDRFSAERPKGSFSTLEIQRTEQGDSAMYLCASGAGVTYEQYFGPGTRLTVT.

The gene calls are TRBV7-2 and TRBJ1-2; TRBD1 agrees at 7 bases. The CDR3 runs to 14 residues. The trim removed 2 bases at V and 8 bases at J, leaving 8 bases unmatched. CDR1 SGHTA and CDR2 FQGNSA come from the germline V gene. As DNA, the CDR3 is TGTGCCAGCAGCTTATTATGGGACAGCTTGGGCTACACCTTC. Its translation is CASSLLWDSLGYTF.

This clonotype showed up just a few times. The V gene is TRBV28, the J gene TRBJ2-7, with D perhaps assigned TRBD1 or TRBD2 (6 bases each). CDR3 size: 12 residues. The ends were cut back, 8 bases at V and 6 bases at J, with 14 bases in the middle. Germline CDR1 is MDHEN and CDR2 is SYDVKM. The CDR3 loop is CASSSSGAEQYV. The CDR3 DNA reads as TGTGCCAGCTCGTCCTCGGGGGCCGAGCAGTACGTC.

This clonotype has ten or more counts. The chain has TRBV12-3 or TRBV12-4 and TRBJ2-7; the match to TRBD1 covers 11 bases. This CDR3 has 14 amino acids. The V gene end was trimmed by 4 bases and the J gene end by 7 bases; junction bases not matched to a gene: 6. CDR3 sequence (DNA): TGTGCCAGCAGTTCCGGACAGGGGGCTAATGAGCAGTACTTC. It specifies CASSSGQGANEQYF.

J is TRBJ2-1 and V is TRBV20-1; D not certain. The V gene lost 5 bases and the J gene lost 3 bases, with 14 bases spanning the gap. The CDR3 sequence is 14 residues long. Per germline, CDR1 DFQATT and CDR2 SNEGSKA (reference sequence). The CDR3 is CSAFGPMYYNEQFF. DNA of the CDR3: TGCAGTGCTTTCGGGCCAATGTACTACAATGAGCAGTTCTTC.

This clonotype was seen a handful of times. The J gene is TRBJ2-3, the V gene TRBV7-2; the match to TRBD2 covers 12 bases. J was trimmed by 7 bases and V by 5 bases; bases with no gene match: 4. Germline V lookup: CDR1 SGHTA, CDR2 FQGNSA. CDR3 length equals 14 residues. Written as DNA, the CDR3 is TGTGCCAGCAGCCAGGGACTAGCGGGCTATACGCAGTATTTT. Translation gives CASSQGLAGYTQYF.